The clone carrying this T cell receptor (beta chain) was counted a few times. Its target is unknown. Diagnoses used clinical symptoms, serum thyroxine and TRAb, thyroid ultrasound and orbital computed tomography. TCR beta CDR3 regions were amplified from RNA transcripts. Using the HTBI primer set, a first-round RT-PCR was run on the TCR CDR3. TCRdb re-called the multiplex PCR reads through MiXCR, storing one row per CDR3 protein. This sample yields about 590,000 distinct CDR3 sequences, of which around 16% are seen a single time; around 6.6% belongs to the top ten. The sample originates from a study of T cells in Graves' hyperthyroidism and ophthalmopathy. Whole-study findings and limits: Before onset, by a median of around 6.1 months, the model predicted ophthalmopathy. Expanded thyroid clonotypes (above 0.001) were mostly also found in blood.

The CDR3 runs to 16 residues. The germline gives CDR1 SGHTA, CDR2 FQGNSA. Trimming took 2 bases from V and 2 from J; bases not matched to a gene: 5. V is TRBV7-2 and J is TRBJ2-2, with 7 bases identical to TRBD2. The sequence was obtained from a woman in her 30s with Graves' hyperthyroidism. The sample comprised blood. CDR3 sequence reads: CASSLRGTINTGELFF. In DNA form, the CDR3 reads TGTGCCAGCAGCTTACGCGGGACTATAAACACCGGGGAGCTGTTTTTT.